This T cell receptor (beta chain) stems from a study of shared clonotypes between healthy human individuals. Libraries were prepared by immunoSEQ multiplex PCR; TCRdb keeps only in-frame clonotypes and omits some of them. The sample lists 300,000 to 350,000 clones; over 70% were seen once. Germline lookup yields CDR1 KGHSH and CDR2 LQKENI. J was trimmed by 6 bases and V by 6 bases; bases with no gene match: 5. The CDR3 runs 14 residues. The TCR comes from a man in his thirties or forties in good health. The chain employs TRBV18 and TRBJ1-5; TRBD1 matches at 10 bases. Sequenced material: memory CD4+ T cells sorted from blood. Subset in this sample: CD45RA-negative fraction. CDR3 sequence reads: CASSLGTGAQPQHF. For the CDR3, the DNA is TGTGCCAGCTCCCTCGGGACAGGGGCTCAGCCCCAGCATTTT.